This is a list of T cell receptor beta chains from one sample in a study of human T cells and chemical hapten exposure. TCRdb analysed the RACE reads with MiXCR anew, one entry per CDR3 protein. The repertoire holds some 91,000 distinct CDR3 sequences, about an eighth seen once, with 2.1% in the top ten. The sequences come from whole blood, collected in connection with sensitization to the hapten diphenylcyclopropenone (DPC). These receptors all come from a woman between 40 and 55 years old with alopecia areata. Some clones in this sample may be carry-over from other donors' samples. CDR3s include the opening cysteine and the closing phenylalanine or tryptophan. D genes are given only for firm matches. Expanded clones are given a class, and other clones once, few, many or no size at all.

J | size | V | D | length | CDR3 | DNA
TRBJ2-1 | few | TRBV11-2 | . | 13 | CASSSLLNNEQFF | TGTGCCAGCAGCTCCCTCCTGAACAATGAGCAGTTCTTC
TRBJ2-7 | many | TRBV6-2/TRBV6-3 | . | 15 | CASRRGAHRSNEQYF | TGTGCCAGCAGAAGAGGGGCACACCGCTCCAACGAGCAGTACTTC
TRBJ2-5 | . | TRBV19 | TRBD2 | 15 | CASSSGGRKEETQYF | TGTGCCAGTAGTAGTGGCGGGAGGAAGGAGGAGACCCAGTACTTC
TRBJ1-3 | . | TRBV12-3/TRBV12-4 | . | 13 | CASSAFSGNTIYF | TGTGCCAGTTCAGCATTCTCTGGAAACACCATATATTTT
TRBJ1-1 | few | TRBV9 | . | 16 | CASSVAPGREGTEAFF | TGTGCCAGCAGCGTAGCACCGGGACGGGAGGGCACTGAAGCTTTCTTT
TRBJ1-1 | few | TRBV7-9 | . | 12 | CASSLRATEAFF | TGTGCCAGCAGTCTGAGGGCCACTGAAGCTTTCTTT
TRBJ2-1 | few | TRBV20-1 | TRBD2 | 17 | CSANPPPTQREGWEQFF | TGCAGTGCTAATCCACCCCCTACTCAGCGGGAGGGCTGGGAGCAGTTCTTC
TRBJ2-5 | many | TRBV10-3 | TRBD1 | 16 | CAISPRDRGRGETQYF | TGTGCCATCAGTCCCCGGGACAGGGGACGGGGAGAGACCCAGTACTTC
TRBJ2-7 | . | TRBV27 | . | 13 | CASSLTSTYEQYF | TGTGCCAGCAGTTTAACGAGTACCTACGAGCAGTACTTC
TRBJ1-1 | few | TRBV6-6 | TRBD1 | 15 | CASSPLGTGETEAFF | TGTGCCAGCAGCCCACTCGGGACAGGGGAGACTGAAGCTTTCTTT
TRBJ1-2 | . | TRBV5-1 | . | 12 | CASSSQADGYTF | TGCGCCAGCAGTTCACAGGCGGATGGCTACACCTTC
TRBJ1-1 | few | TRBV18 | . | 13 | CASSTGQLAEAFF | TGTGCCAGCTCAACAGGGCAGCTGGCTGAAGCTTTCTTT
TRBJ2-7 | few | TRBV20-1 | TRBD1 | 15 | CSARDLPTGGDEQYF | TGCAGTGCTAGAGACCTACCGACAGGGGGCGACGAGCAGTACTTC
TRBJ2-1 | . | TRBV4-1 | . | 18 | CASSQDPLALNSYNEQFF | TGCGCCAGCAGCCAAGACCCGCTAGCGCTAAATTCCTACAATGAGCAGTTCTTC
TRBJ2-7 | . | TRBV5-1 | TRBD2 | 15 | CASSSSSGRTHEQYF | TGCGCCAGCAGCTCGTCTAGCGGGAGAACCCACGAGCAGTACTTC
TRBJ2-7 | many | TRBV6-1 | TRBD2 | 14 | CASLGLARNYEQYF | TGTGCCAGCCTAGGACTAGCGAGGAATTACGAGCAGTACTTC
TRBJ2-5 | few | TRBV7-3 | . | 16 | CASSLTPKGAQETQYF | TGTGCCAGCAGCTTAACGCCCAAAGGGGCCCAAGAGACCCAGTACTTC
TRBJ2-1 | few | TRBV3-1 | TRBD2 | 14 | CASSQERTSGEQFF | TGTGCCAGCAGCCAAGAACGGACTAGCGGAGAGCAGTTCTTC
TRBJ2-1 | . | TRBV9 | . | 13 | CASSVAATLPRFF | TGTGCCAGCAGCGTAGCCGCGACCCTGCCTCGGTTCTTC
TRBJ2-1 | . | TRBV7-2 | TRBD2 | 17 | CASSHRTSGRMYNEQFF | TGTGCCAGCAGCCATCGGACTAGCGGGAGGATGTACAATGAGCAGTTCTTC
TRBJ2-7 | . | TRBV29-1 | TRBD1 | 13 | CSGGTGYSYEQYF | TGCAGCGGAGGGACAGGGTATTCCTACGAGCAGTACTTC
TRBJ2-5 | many | TRBV12-3/TRBV12-4 | . | 15 | CASSPDPGGQETQYF | TGTGCCAGCAGTCCCGATCCCGGGGGACAAGAGACCCAGTACTTC
TRBJ2-1 | . | TRBV7-3 | TRBD2 | 17 | CASSLSGGLAGTDEQFF | TGTGCCAGCAGCTTAAGCGGCGGGCTAGCGGGAACGGATGAGCAGTTCTTC
TRBJ1-2 | . | TRBV3-1 | . | 14 | CASSQDTRDYGYTF | TGTGCCAGCAGCCAAGATACCCGGGACTATGGCTACACCTTC
TRBJ1-4 | many | TRBV28 | . | 16 | CASSRTITRTNEKLFF | TGTGCCAGCAGCCGGACCATCACGCGAACTAATGAAAAACTGTTTTTT
TRBJ1-5 | few | TRBV10-3 | TRBD1 | 15 | CAISEQGTSNQPQHF | TGTGCCATCAGTGAACAGGGGACTAGCAATCAGCCCCAGCATTTT
TRBJ2-3 | few | TRBV9 | . | 16 | CASSPAGLGLGDTQYF | TGTGCCAGCAGCCCCGCCGGGCTGGGGCTGGGAGATACGCAGTATTTT
TRBJ2-1 | many | TRBV7-9 | TRBD2 | 17 | CASSLGASGSVYNEQFF | TGTGCCAGCAGCTTAGGGGCTAGCGGGAGTGTCTACAATGAGCAGTTCTTC
TRBJ1-2 | . | TRBV28 | TRBD1 | 14 | CASSSGQASYGYTF | TGTGCCAGCAGTTCGGGACAGGCCTCCTATGGCTACACCTTC
TRBJ2-3 | few | TRBV7-3 | . | 16 | CASAGLRSGSTDTQYF | TGTGCCAGCGCTGGGTTAAGGAGCGGGAGCACAGATACGCAGTATTTT
TRBJ2-1 | . | TRBV29-1 | . | 12 | CSVFGDYNEQFF | TGCAGCGTCTTTGGGGACTACAATGAGCAGTTCTTC
TRBJ1-5 | few | TRBV10-1 | . | 13 | CASSDQGGQPQHF | TGCGCCAGCAGTGACCAGGGAGGGCAGCCCCAGCATTTT
TRBJ1-1 | . | TRBV11-3 | . | 17 | CASSSVPIAQLPTEAFF | TGTGCCAGCAGCTCCGTACCAATCGCCCAACTTCCGACTGAAGCTTTCTTT
TRBJ2-5 | few | TRBV29-1 | . | 13 | CSVEDDTGETQYF | TGCAGCGTGGAGGACGACACGGGGGAGACCCAGTACTTC
TRBJ2-5 | few | TRBV28 | . | 14 | CASSLMAGRETQYF | TGTGCCAGCAGTTTAATGGCAGGGAGAGAGACCCAGTACTTC
TRBJ2-1 | . | TRBV24-1 | . | 14 | CATSDPGRHNEQFF | TGTGCCACCAGTGATCCCGGACGGCACAATGAGCAGTTCTTC
TRBJ2-3 | few | TRBV12-3/TRBV12-4 | . | 12 | CASRVQADTQYF | TGTGCCAGCAGAGTTCAGGCAGATACGCAGTATTTT
TRBJ2-1 | many | TRBV6-5 | . | 20 | CASSYSTRRGMVIRDNEQFF | TGTGCCAGCAGTTACTCGACTCGAAGGGGGATGGTGATCCGGGACAATGAGCAGTTCTTC
TRBJ1-3 | . | TRBV4-1 | . | 16 | CASSQDVGFTGNTIYF | TGCGCCAGCAGCCAAGATGTCGGATTTACCGGAAACACCATATATTTT
TRBJ2-7 | few | TRBV29-1 | TRBD1 | 13 | CSVPGTGGAEQYF | TGCAGCGTCCCCGGGACAGGGGGTGCGGAGCAGTACTTC
TRBJ2-3 | few | TRBV28 | . | 11 | CATYRTDTQYF | TGTGCCACCTATAGGACAGATACGCAGTATTTT
TRBJ2-7 | few | TRBV6-1 | . | 13 | CASTRTVSYEQYF | TGTGCCAGCACGAGGACTGTTTCCTACGAGCAGTACTTC
TRBJ2-5 | many | TRBV19 | . | 13 | CASSMRSSEGQYF | TGTGCCAGTAGTATGCGGAGTAGTGAAGGCCAGTACTTC
TRBJ1-2 | . | TRBV28 | . | 12 | CATSRAEIGYTF | TGTGCCACCTCCCGGGCGGAGATTGGCTACACCTTC
TRBJ2-7 | many | TRBV7-8 | . | 14 | CASSLAVRGEEQYF | TGTGCCAGCAGCTTAGCGGTCCGTGGGGAAGAGCAGTACTTC
TRBJ1-1 | many | TRBV28 | . | 12 | CASSLGVTEAFF | TGTGCCAGCAGTTTAGGGGTCACTGAAGCTTTCTTT
TRBJ2-7 | few | TRBV18 | . | 14 | CASSPGHFSYEQYF | TGTGCCAGCTCACCTGGACATTTCTCCTACGAGCAGTACTTC
TRBJ2-1 | . | TRBV28 | . | 16 | CASSLGRSLSYNEQFF | TGTGCCAGCAGTTTAGGGAGGTCTCTCTCCTACAATGAGCAGTTCTTC
TRBJ1-4 | . | TRBV4-1 | TRBD1 | 18 | CASSQETGGITTNEKLFF | TGCGCCAGCAGCCAAGAAACAGGGGGCATCACAACTAATGAAAAACTGTTTTTT
TRBJ2-3 | few | TRBV11-2 | . | 14 | CASSLGPATDTQYF | TGTGCCAGCAGCCTGGGTCCGGCAACAGATACGCAGTATTTT
TRBJ2-7 | few | TRBV6-5 | TRBD1 | 15 | CASSPNDRVGHEQYF | TGTGCCAGCAGCCCAAACGACAGGGTAGGCCACGAGCAGTACTTC
TRBJ1-5 | few | TRBV2 | TRBD1 | 16 | CASSGTGGASNQPQHF | TGTGCCAGCAGCGGGACAGGGGGCGCGAGCAATCAGCCCCAGCATTTT
TRBJ1-6 | . | TRBV6-5 | . | 15 | CASSYSRQADWPLHF | TGTGCCAGCAGTTACTCGAGACAGGCGGACTGGCCCCTCCACTTT
TRBJ2-5 | . | TRBV28 | . | 13 | CASRPSLQETQYF | TGTGCCAGCAGACCCTCCCTACAAGAGACCCAGTACTTC
TRBJ2-7 | . | TRBV10-3 | . | 11 | CAISEAYEQYF | TGTGCCATCAGTGAGGCGTACGAGCAGTACTTC
TRBJ1-5 | many | TRBV11-2 | . | 13 | CASSFSDNQPQHF | TGTGCCAGCAGCTTTTCGGATAATCAGCCCCAGCATTTT
TRBJ2-3 | . | TRBV12-1 | . | 16 | CASSCGLAGRTDTQYF | TGTGCCAGCAGCTGCGGACTAGCGGGCCGCACAGATACGCAGTATTTT
TRBJ2-3 | many | TRBV5-8 | . | 15 | CASSLGGASTDTQYF | TGTGCCAGCAGCTTGGGAGGAGCCAGCACAGATACGCAGTATTTT